Sequencing of this T cell receptor (beta chain) was carried out in a study of memory CD4+ T cells and cytomegalovirus serostatus. On the study more broadly: This sample comes from healthy Belgian adults, about nine CMV seropositive, approximately 24 seronegative.

The sort gate was single viable CD3+CD4+CD8-CD45RO+ cells for memory CD4+ T cells. Only in-frame clones appear in the TCRdb table, and some are missing; sequencing was by immunoSEQ multiplex PCR. The table includes about 58,000 clones, less than 85% detected once. The V gene's germline CDR1 is SGDLS and CDR2 YYNGEE. The CDR3 extends over 14 amino acids. Between the trimmed V and J ends, which lost 0 bases and 6 bases, there was a span of 13 bases. This TCR derives from an adult in good health and CMV-seronegative. Some clones in this sample may be carry-over from other donors' samples. The specimen was memory CD4+ T cells from blood. This chain connects TRBV9 to TRBJ2-7, with D possibly TRBD2 on 5 matching bases. The CDR3 DNA sequence: TGTGCCAGCAGCGTAGGGCTGGGAGAGGCCGAGCAGTACTTC. Its protein product is CASSVGLGEAEQYF.